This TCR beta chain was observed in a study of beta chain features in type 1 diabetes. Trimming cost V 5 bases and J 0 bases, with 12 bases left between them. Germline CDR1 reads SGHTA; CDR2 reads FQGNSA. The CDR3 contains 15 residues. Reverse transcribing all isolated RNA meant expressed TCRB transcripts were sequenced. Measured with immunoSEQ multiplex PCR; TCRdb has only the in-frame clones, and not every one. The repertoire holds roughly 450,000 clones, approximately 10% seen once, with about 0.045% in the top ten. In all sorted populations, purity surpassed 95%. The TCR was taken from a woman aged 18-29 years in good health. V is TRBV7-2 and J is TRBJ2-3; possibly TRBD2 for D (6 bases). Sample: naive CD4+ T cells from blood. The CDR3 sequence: CASSARDFSTDTQYF. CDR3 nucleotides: TGTGCCAGCAGCGCCCGGGACTTCAGCACAGATACGCAGTATTTT.